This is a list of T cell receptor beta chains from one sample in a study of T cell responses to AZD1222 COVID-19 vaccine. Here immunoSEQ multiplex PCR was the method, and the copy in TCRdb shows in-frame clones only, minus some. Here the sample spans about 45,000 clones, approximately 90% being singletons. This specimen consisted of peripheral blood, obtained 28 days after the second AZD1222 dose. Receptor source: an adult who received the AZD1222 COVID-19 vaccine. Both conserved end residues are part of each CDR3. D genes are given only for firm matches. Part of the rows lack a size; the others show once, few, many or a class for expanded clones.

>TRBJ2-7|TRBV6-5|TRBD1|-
CASSYQLTGVIYEQYF
TGTGCCAGCAGTTACCAATTGACAGGGGTGATCTACGAGCAGTACTTC
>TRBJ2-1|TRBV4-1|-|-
CASSQGSYNEQFF
TGCGCCAGCAGCCAGGGTTCCTACAATGAGCAGTTCTTC
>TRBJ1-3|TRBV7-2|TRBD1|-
CASSRTGTGRHTIYF
TGTGCCAGCAGCAGGACCGGGACAGGGAGACACACCATATATTTT
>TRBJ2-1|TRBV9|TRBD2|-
CASSVGGRAAEQFF
TGTGCCAGCAGCGTAGGCGGGAGGGCAGCTGAGCAGTTCTTC
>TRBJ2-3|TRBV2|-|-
CASSESRAASTRPAQYF
TGTGCCAGCAGTGAAAGTCGTGCAGCATCCACAAGGCCAGCGCAGTATTTT
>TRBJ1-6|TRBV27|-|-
CASSLGGRHSPLHF
TGTGCCAGCAGTTTAGGGGGGCGGCATTCACCCCTCCACTTT
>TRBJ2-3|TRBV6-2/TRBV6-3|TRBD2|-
CASSPRTSGSSTDTQYF
TGTGCCAGCAGTCCCCGGACTAGCGGATCTAGCACAGATACGCAGTATTTT
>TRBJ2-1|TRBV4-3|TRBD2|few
CASSQDLAGGSYNEQFF
TGCGCCAGCAGCCAAGATCTAGCGGGAGGGTCCTACAATGAGCAGTTCTTC
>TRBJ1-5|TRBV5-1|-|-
CASSLGGISQGPQHF
TGCGCCAGCAGCTTAGGCGGGATCTCCCAGGGGCCCCAGCATTTT
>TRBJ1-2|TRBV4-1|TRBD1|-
CASSQGQGGSPYGYTF
TGCGCCAGCAGCCAAGGACAGGGAGGGAGTCCCTATGGCTACACCTTC
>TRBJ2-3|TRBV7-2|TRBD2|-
CASSKARGLAGTQYF
TGTGCCAGCAGTAAAGCTCGGGGACTAGCGGGTACGCAGTATTTT
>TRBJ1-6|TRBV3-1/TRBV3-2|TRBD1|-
CASSRGTGVGPLHF
TGTGCCAGCAGCCGCGGGACAGGGGTGGGACCCCTCCACTTT
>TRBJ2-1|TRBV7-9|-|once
CASSRASALYNEQFF
TGTGCCAGCAGCCGGGCTAGCGCCTTATACAATGAGCAGTTCTTC
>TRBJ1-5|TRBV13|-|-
CASSSRGSGSNQPQHF
TGTGCCAGCAGCTCCAGGGGCTCTGGGAGCAATCAGCCCCAGCATTTT
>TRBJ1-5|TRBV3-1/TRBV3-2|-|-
CARRRGGKGNQPQHF
TGTGCCAGAAGAAGGGGTGGGAAAGGCAATCAGCCCCAGCATTTT
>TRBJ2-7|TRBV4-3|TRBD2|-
CASSPRLREGTSSYEQYF
TGCGCCAGCAGCCCACGTTTACGGGAGGGCACCAGCTCCTACGAGCAGTACTTC
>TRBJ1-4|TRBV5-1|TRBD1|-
CASSIQPGGVDEKLFF
TGCGCCAGCAGTATTCAGCCAGGGGGGGTGGATGAAAAACTGTTTTTT
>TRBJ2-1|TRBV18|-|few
CASSPEAREDEQFF
TGTGCCAGCTCACCAGAGGCCAGGGAGGATGAGCAGTTCTTC
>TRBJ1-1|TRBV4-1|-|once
CASSRNTEAFF
TGCGCCAGCAGCCGGAACACTGAAGCTTTCTTT
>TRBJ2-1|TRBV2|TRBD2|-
CASSGGATSGYNEQFF
TGTGCCAGCAGTGGAGGAGCGACTAGCGGGTACAATGAGCAGTTCTTC
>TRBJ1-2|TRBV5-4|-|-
CASSPVGVKGYTF
TGTGCCAGCAGCCCTGTCGGAGTGAAAGGCTACACCTTC
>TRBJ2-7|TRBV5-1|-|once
CASSLALSVTEQYF
TGCGCCAGCAGCTTGGCCTTATCGGTTACCGAGCAGTACTTC
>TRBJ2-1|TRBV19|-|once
CASRARSSYNEQFF
TGTGCCAGTAGAGCGAGGAGCTCCTACAATGAGCAGTTCTTC
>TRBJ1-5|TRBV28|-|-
CASSLGLRAQHF
TGTGCCAGCAGTTTAGGACTCAGGGCCCAGCATTTT
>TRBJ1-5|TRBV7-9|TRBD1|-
CASSRGQGIIQPQHF
TGTGCCAGCAGCAGGGGACAGGGGATAATTCAGCCCCAGCATTTT
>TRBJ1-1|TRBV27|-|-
CASSLDFFQGMNTEAFF
TGTGCCAGCAGTTTGGATTTTTTCCAGGGAATGAACACTGAAGCTTTCTTT
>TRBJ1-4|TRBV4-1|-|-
CASSQASWQQNEKLFF
TGCGCCAGCAGCCAAGCCAGTTGGCAGCAGAATGAAAAACTGTTTTTT
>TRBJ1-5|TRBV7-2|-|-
CASSLEGQVGPDGQPQHF
TGTGCCAGCAGCTTAGAGGGTCAGGTTGGGCCAGATGGCCAGCCCCAGCATTTT
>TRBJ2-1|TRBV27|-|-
CASSPARDVSYNEQFF
TGTGCCAGCAGTCCGGCCCGGGACGTCTCCTACAATGAGCAGTTCTTC
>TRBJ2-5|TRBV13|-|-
CASSTRQNVRETQYF
TGTGCCAGCAGCACCCGACAGAATGTCCGGGAGACCCAGTACTTC
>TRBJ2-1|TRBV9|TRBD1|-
CASSQTGVISYNEQFF
TGTGCCAGCAGCCAGACAGGGGTTATCTCCTACAATGAGCAGTTCTTC
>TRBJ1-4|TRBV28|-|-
CASTTTRGTGEKLFF
TGTGCCAGCACCACCACCCGGGGGACTGGTGAAAAACTGTTTTTT
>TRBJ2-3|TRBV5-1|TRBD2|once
CASSPPGGTDTQYF
TGCGCCAGCAGCCCCCCGGGGGGAACGGATACGCAGTATTTT
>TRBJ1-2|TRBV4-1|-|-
CASSREGNNYGYTF
TGCGCCAGCAGCCGGGAAGGGAATAACTATGGCTACACCTTC
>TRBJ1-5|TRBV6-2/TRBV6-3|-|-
CASSSYVGQSNQPQHF
TGTGCCAGCAGTTCCTATGTTGGACAGAGCAATCAGCCCCAGCATTTT
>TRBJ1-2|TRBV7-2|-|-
CASSLVGRGYTF
TGTGCCAGCAGCTTAGTAGGGCGCGGCTACACCTTC
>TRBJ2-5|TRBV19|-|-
CASNQELGEEIQYF
TGTGCCAGTAACCAAGAGTTGGGTGAGGAGATCCAGTACTTC
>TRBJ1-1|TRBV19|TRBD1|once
CASKWDRVGTEAFF
TGTGCCAGTAAATGGGACAGGGTGGGCACTGAAGCTTTCTTT
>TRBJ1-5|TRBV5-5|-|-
CASSFAADNQPQHF
TGTGCCAGCAGCTTTGCGGCAGACAATCAGCCCCAGCATTTT
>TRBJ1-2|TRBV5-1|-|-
CASSLAMSVGLYGYTF
TGCGCCAGCAGCTTGGCAATGAGTGTGGGCCTCTATGGCTACACCTTC
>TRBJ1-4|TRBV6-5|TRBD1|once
CASSYAGTGAEKLFF
TGTGCCAGCAGTTACGCCGGGACAGGGGCTGAAAAACTGTTTTTT